This T cell receptor beta chain emerged from a study of cytomegalovirus exposure and HLA in healthy donors. Germline V gene data show CDR1 as SQVTM and CDR2 as ANQGSEA. The CDR3 sequence is 16 residues long. V was shortened by 3 bases and J by 2 bases, with 20 bases between the two germline ends. 13 Jbeta primers and 60 Vbeta primers were used for the PCR. Only in-frame clones appear in the TCRdb table, and some are missing; sequencing was by immunoSEQ multiplex PCR. The sample holds hundreds of thousands of clones; approximately 84% are singletons and the top ten take more than 0.5%. Study observations and caveats: 164 TCR beta chains were listed as cytomegalovirus-associated.

Of note for this clone: Its target is not known.

The TCR originated in a woman aged 40-49 years in good health and CMV-seronegative. The material sequenced was PBMCs. The chain couples TRBV29-1 to TRBJ2-7; tentatively, D is TRBD1 (6 bases). CDR3 loop: CSVEWIAQGQTYEQYF. DNA of the CDR3: TGCAGCGTTGAGTGGATTGCCCAGGGACAAACCTACGAGCAGTACTTC.